One T cell receptor beta chain is described in this entry. The data derive from a study of Ad26.COV2.S vaccination and SARS-CoV-2 variants. V lost 5 bases to trimming and J lost 5 bases; unmatched junction nucleotides: 3. CDR1 SGHVS and CDR2 FQNEAQ come from the germline V gene. The CDR3 covers 14 residues. The protocol was immunoSEQ multiplex PCR, while the TCRdb copy is restricted to in-frame clones and leaves out a portion. The table has fewer than 600,000 clones, 70% to 90% seen once. Treatment denoted: over 15 received Ad26.COV2.S at low or high dose, single or two shots; 5 received placebo; per-sample allocation not given. Sampling took place 63 days after the first vaccine or placebo injection.

This TCR came from a person between 18 and 65 years old who received the Ad26.COV2.S COVID-19 vaccine or a placebo. The material sequenced was peripheral blood, taken in a trial of Ad26.COV2.S vaccine versus placebo. V is TRBV7-8 and J is TRBJ2-7, with TRBD2 matching over 13 bases. CDR3 protein: CASSPGLAGNEQYF. The CDR3 DNA reads TGTGCCAGCAGCCCGGGACTAGCGGGGAACGAGCAGTACTTC.